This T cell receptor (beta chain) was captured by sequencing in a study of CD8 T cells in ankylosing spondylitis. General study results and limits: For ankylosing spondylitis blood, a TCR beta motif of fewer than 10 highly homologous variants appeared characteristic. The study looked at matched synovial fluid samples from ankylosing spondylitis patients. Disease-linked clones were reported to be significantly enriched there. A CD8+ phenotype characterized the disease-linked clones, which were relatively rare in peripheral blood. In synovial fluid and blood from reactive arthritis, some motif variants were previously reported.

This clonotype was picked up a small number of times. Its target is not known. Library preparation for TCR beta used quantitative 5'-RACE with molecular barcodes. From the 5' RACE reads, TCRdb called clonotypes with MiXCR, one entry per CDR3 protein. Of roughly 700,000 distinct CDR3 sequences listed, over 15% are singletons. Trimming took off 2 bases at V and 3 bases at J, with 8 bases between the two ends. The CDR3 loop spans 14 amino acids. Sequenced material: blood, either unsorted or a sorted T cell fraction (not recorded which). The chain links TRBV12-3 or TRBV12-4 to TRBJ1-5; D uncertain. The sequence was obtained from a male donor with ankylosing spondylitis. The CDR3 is CASSLPGNNQPQHF. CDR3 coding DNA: TGTGCCAGCAGTTTACCCGGGAACAATCAGCCCCAGCATTTT.